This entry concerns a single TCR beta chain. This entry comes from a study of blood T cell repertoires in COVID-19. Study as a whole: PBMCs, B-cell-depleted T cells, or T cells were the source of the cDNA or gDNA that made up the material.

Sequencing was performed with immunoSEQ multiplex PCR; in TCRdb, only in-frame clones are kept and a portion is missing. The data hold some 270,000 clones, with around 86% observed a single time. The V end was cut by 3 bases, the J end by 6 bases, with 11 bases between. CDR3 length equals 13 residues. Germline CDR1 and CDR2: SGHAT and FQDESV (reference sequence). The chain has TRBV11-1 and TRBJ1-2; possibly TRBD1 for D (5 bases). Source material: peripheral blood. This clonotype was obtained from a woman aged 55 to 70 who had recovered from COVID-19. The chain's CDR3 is CASSLGRVNGYTF. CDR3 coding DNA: TGTGCCAGCAGCTTGGGCAGGGTAAATGGCTACACCTTC.